This entry lists 16 T cell receptor beta chains sequenced from one sample in a study of shared clonotypes between healthy human individuals. Libraries were prepared by immunoSEQ multiplex PCR; TCRdb keeps only in-frame clonotypes and omits some of them. The table shows nearly 2 million clones, with roughly 95% occurring only once. Terminally differentiated effector memory CD45RA+ cells were left out of the naive CD8 fraction, which was CD45RO-negative and positively selected for CCR7. The sample taken for sequencing was naive CD8+ T cells sorted from blood. These receptors all stem from a man aged 18 to 35 in good health.

This chain uses TRBV4-1 with TRBJ2-3; a possible D gene is TRBD2 (6 bases). The germline V and J ends were trimmed by 0 bases and 4 bases, with 14 bases remaining between them. Germline CDR1 and CDR2: MGHRA and YSYEKL. CDR3 length: 16 amino acids. The DNA for the CDR3 is TGCGCCAGCAGCCAAGAGTCACTAGCCGAGGCAGATACGCAGTATTTT. Its protein product is CASSQESLAEADTQYF.

This chain connects TRBV2 to TRBJ2-5; D uncertain. V shed 0 bases and J shed 3 bases, with 8 bases lying between them. CDR1 SNHLY and CDR2 FYNNEI come from the germline V gene. The CDR3 runs to 14 residues. CDR3 residues: CASSEAFTKETQYF. CDR3 in DNA: TGTGCCAGCAGTGAAGCTTTTACTAAAGAGACCCAGTACTTC.

J is TRBJ1-1 and V is TRBV10-3, with D perhaps matching TRBD1 (6 bases). V lost 4 bases, J lost 3 bases, and 9 bases lay in between. The CDR3 has 13 amino acids. CDR1 is ENHRY, CDR2 SYGVKD, per germline. CDR3 residues: CAISAAGDTEAFF. In DNA, the CDR3 is TGTGCCATCAGTGCGGCAGGGGACACTGAAGCTTTCTTT.

The chain uses TRBV6-5 and TRBJ2-2; D is undetermined. CDR1 is MNHEY and CDR2 is SVGAGI in the germline V gene. This CDR3 is 15 amino acids long. V gave up 9 bases and J gave up 1 base, with 15 bases separating them. The chain's CDR3 is CASTFSGENTGELFF. The DNA of the CDR3 is TGTGCCAGTACCTTTAGTGGCGAGAACACCGGGGAGCTGTTTTTT.

The V call is TRBV7-9, the J call TRBJ1-1, with 7 bases that match TRBD1. The CDR3 runs 14 residues. Trimming took 2 bases from V and 1 from J; bases not matched to a gene: 1. In germline, CDR1 is SEHNR, CDR2 FQNEAQ (reference sequence). The CDR3 reads CASSLQGGNTEAFF. CDR3 sequence (DNA): TGTGCCAGCAGCTTACAGGGGGGGAACACTGAAGCTTTCTTT. Variable domain in full (rest from reference TRBV7-9 and TRBJ1-1): DTGVSQNPRHKITKRGQNVTFRCDPISEHNRLYWYRQTLGQGPEFLTYFQNEAQLEKSRLLSDRFSAERPKGSFSTLEIQRTEQGDSAMYLCASSLQGGNTEAFFGQGTRLTVV.

This clone was counted a single time. The chain uses TRBV6-6 and TRBJ2-7; no firm D call. The CDR3 consists of 12 residues. CDR1 is MNHNY, CDR2 SVGAGI, per germline (reference sequence). Trimming pared 10 bases from V and 3 bases from J, leaving 13 bases between. CDR3 sequence reads: CATTATGYEQYF. The CDR3, as DNA: TGTGCCACCACGGCCACCGGCTACGAGCAGTACTTC.

This chain connects TRBV10-2 to TRBJ1-1, with D possibly being TRBD1 (5 bases). Trimming removed 1 base at V and 4 bases at J, with 10 bases between. From germline, CDR1 is WSHSY and CDR2 SAAADI. The CDR3 loop spans 14 amino acids. This chain's CDR3 is CASSEWGSGTEAFF. DNA for the CDR3: TGCGCCAGCAGTGAGTGGGGGTCTGGCACTGAAGCTTTCTTT.

A note on this clone: Other DNA sequences of this sample code for an identical CDR3. The genes are TRBV19 and TRBJ2-7; D could derive from TRBD1 or TRBD2 (5 bases each). This CDR3 is built from 13 residues. V dropped 1 base and J dropped 6 bases, with 10 bases sitting between them. The V gene's germline CDR1 is LNHDA and CDR2 SQIVND (reference sequence). The CDR3 DNA reads as TGTGCCAGTAGTATAGGAGGGGCTCGCGAGCAGTACTTC. Amino acid sequence: CASSIGGAREQYF.

The rearrangement uses TRBV28 and TRBJ2-2, with D possibly being TRBD2 (5 bases). The CDR3 is made up of 16 amino acids. The germline gives CDR1 MDHEN, CDR2 SYDVKM. V gave up 6 bases and J gave up 0 bases, with 14 bases separating them. The CDR3 protein is CASRRVDPANTGELFF. The CDR3 coding sequence is TGTGCCAGCAGGAGGGTAGACCCCGCGAACACCGGGGAGCTGTTTTTT.

The rearrangement links TRBV29-1 to TRBJ2-2; possible D gene TRBD1, 6 bases. With 5 bases removed from V and 5 bases from J, the gap between germline ends came to 9 bases. The CDR3 consists of 12 residues. CDR1 and CDR2 from the germline V gene are SQVTM and ANQGSEA. This CDR3 reads CSVMRGTGELFF. Written as DNA, the CDR3 is TGCAGCGTTATGAGGGGGACCGGGGAGCTGTTTTTT.

The V gene is TRBV4-1, the J gene TRBJ2-1; no reliable D call. The CDR3 runs to 14 residues. Trimming removed 1 base from V and 9 bases from J, with 13 bases in between. CDR1 MGHRA and CDR2 YSYEKL come from the germline V gene. CDR3 residues: CASSQGALMVEQFF. The CDR3 coding sequence is TGCGCCAGCAGCCAAGGGGCGCTAATGGTTGAGCAGTTCTTC.

This clone appeared once. The rearrangement joins TRBV29-1 to TRBJ2-5; the D is unclear. V lost 0 bases and J lost 4, with 12 bases in between. Per the germline V gene, CDR1 is SQVTM and CDR2 is ANQGSEA. This CDR3 region has 14 residues. The CDR3 reads CSVEDRAQGETQYF. CDR3 nucleotides: TGCAGCGTTGAAGATAGGGCGCAAGGAGAGACCCAGTACTTC.

The genes are TRBV27 and TRBJ2-7; 7 nucleotides line up with TRBD1. Losses at the gene ends were 1 base for V and 2 bases for J; bases not matched to a gene: 5. Germline V gene lookup returns CDR1 MNHEY and CDR2 SMNVEV (reference sequence). The CDR3 covers 15 residues. The CDR3 region has the DNA TGTGCCAGCAGTTTATACGTAGGGACAGCCTACGAGCAGTACTTC. Amino acid sequence: CASSLYVGTAYEQYF.

The chain couples TRBV14 to TRBJ2-3; D is uncertain. V lost 6 bases and J lost 7, with 8 bases in between. The CDR3 is 11 amino acids. CDR1 and CDR2 (germline): SGHDN, FVKESK. The CDR3 nucleotides read TGTGCCAGCAGTCTAAGGAATACGCAGTATTTT. This encodes CASSLRNTQYF.

The chain carries TRBV4-3 and TRBJ2-1, with 8 nucleotides matching TRBD2. V trimming: 3 bases; J trimming: 0 bases; junction bases outside the gene matches: 13. The CDR3 is 19 residues long. Germline values: CDR1 LGHNA, CDR2 YSLEER. In nucleotides, the CDR3 is TGCGCCAGCAGCCAGGAGGACATTTCTAGCGGGTCCTCCTACAATGAGCAGTTCTTC. This encodes CASSQEDISSGSSYNEQFF.

This chain uses TRBV2 with TRBJ2-5; D tentatively fits TRBD1 or TRBD2 (6 bases each). The CDR3 has 13 amino acids. V was cut by 4 bases and J by 3 bases, with 9 bases left in between. The germline V gene encodes CDR1 SNHLY and CDR2 FYNNEI. CDR3 in DNA: TGTGCCAGCAGTGGGGGGGCCAAAGAGACCCAGTACTTC. It codes for CASSGGAKETQYF.